The 14 T cell receptor beta chains below were found in one sample sequenced in a study of cytomegalovirus exposure and HLA in healthy donors. Primers for the PCR totalled 60 Vbeta and 13 Jbeta. Data came from immunoSEQ multiplex PCR; TCRdb stores just in-frame clones and leaves some out. In the table there are some 130,000 clones, roughly 80% of which are singletons. Sequenced sample: PBMCs. The receptors were sampled from a man aged 35-49 years in good health and CMV-seronegative.

The chain recombines TRBV6-6 with TRBJ2-5, with TRBD1 as a possible D gene (6 bases). Germline CDR1 MNHNY, CDR2 SVGAGI (reference sequence). CDR3 length: 16 amino acids. Trimming took 5 bases from V and 1 from J, leaving 17 bases between them. CDR3 protein: CASSNAGTNLQETQYF. CDR3 DNA sequence: TGTGCCAGCAGTAACGCCGGGACAAACCTCCAAGAGACCCAGTACTTC.

The chain joins TRBV6-1 to TRBJ2-3; 8 positions match TRBD2. There are 14 residues in the CDR3. J was trimmed by 6 bases and V by 2 bases; bases with no gene match: 4. The germline gives CDR1 MNHNS, CDR2 SASEGT. The CDR3 region is CASSETGGSDTQYF. Here the CDR3 DNA reads TGTGCCAGCAGTGAAACGGGAGGGTCGGATACGCAGTATTTT.

The chain has TRBV6-1 and TRBJ2-2; TRBD2 matches at 9 bases. Germline CDR1 reads MNHNS; CDR2 reads SASEGT. J lost 4 bases, V lost 9 bases, and 6 bases had no gene match. The CDR3 consists of 14 residues. The CDR3 spells CARRGREGTGELFF. In DNA form, the CDR3 reads TGTGCCAGAAGGGGGCGGGAGGGCACCGGGGAGCTGTTTTTT.

The CDR3 nucleotides are TGTGCCAGCAACCCGAGCCCGAATCCTGAAGCTTTCTTT. Translating it yields CASNPSPNPEAFF. The chain employs TRBV7-9 and TRBJ1-1; D is uncertain. CDR3 length: 13 residues. V lost 7 bases and J 6 bases, leaving 15 bases between the germline ends. Germline V gives CDR1 SEHNR, CDR2 FQNEAQ (reference sequence). Together with reference TRBV7-9 and TRBJ1-1, the CDR3 gives the full variable domain: DTGVSQNPRHKITKRGQNVTFRCDPISEHNRLYWYRQTLGQGPEFLTYFQNEAQLEKSRLLSDRFSAERPKGSFSTLEIQRTEQGDSAMYLCASNPSPNPEAFFGQGTRLTVV.

This chain links TRBV7-9 with TRBJ2-1; TRBD2 matches 8 bases. Germline CDR1 is SEHNR and CDR2 is FQNEAQ (reference sequence). J lost 8 bases, V lost 5 bases, and 5 bases had no gene match. The CDR3 runs to 13 residues. CDR3 sequence (DNA): TGTGCCAGCAGCCCCGACGGGGGGGATGAGCAGTTCTTC. It codes for CASSPDGGDEQFF.

This chain links TRBV7-6 with TRBJ2-5; possible D gene TRBD2, 6 bases. V was pared by 4 bases and J by 0 bases, with 12 bases between. The CDR3 has 15 amino acids. CDR1 SGHVS and CDR2 FNYEAQ come from the germline V gene. CDR3 loop: CASSSGDPYQETQYF. In nucleotides, the CDR3 is TGTGCCAGCAGCTCGGGGGACCCGTACCAAGAGACCCAGTACTTC.

The chain combines TRBV2 with TRBJ1-3; D not certain. V was trimmed by 8 bases and J by 0 bases, leaving 14 bases between them. CDR1 is SNHLY, CDR2 FYNNEI, per germline. This CDR3 comprises 15 residues. CDR3 nucleotide sequence: TGTGCCAGCCTCAGGCAGAAGAGCTCTGGAAACACCATATATTTT. Its translation is CASLRQKSSGNTIYF.

The chain uses TRBV5-1 and TRBJ2-1, with 12 bases matching TRBD2. With V trimmed by 5 bases and J by 3 bases, 15 bases remained unmatched. Germline V gene data show CDR1 as SGHRS and CDR2 as YFSETQ. The CDR3 runs to 19 residues. The CDR3 region is CASRIEGLAGFVFYNEQFF. CDR3 nucleotide sequence: TGCGCCAGCAGGATCGAGGGACTAGCGGGTTTTGTCTTCTACAATGAGCAGTTCTTC.

In its sample, this clone was seen a few times. The chain joins TRBV6-6 to TRBJ1-5; 7 bases are shared with TRBD1. CDR3 length: 16 residues. With V trimmed by 5 bases and J by 3 bases, 10 bases remained unmatched. Germline CDR1 reads MNHNY; CDR2 reads SVGAGI (reference sequence). CDR3 in amino acids: CASSSQGGWNNQPQHF. CDR3 sequence (DNA): TGTGCCAGCAGTAGTCAGGGGGGCTGGAACAATCAGCCCCAGCATTTT.

The V and J genes are TRBV30 and TRBJ2-7; D possibly corresponds to TRBD2 (6 bases). Germline loops: CDR1 GTSNPN, CDR2 SVGIG (reference sequence). Trimming took 5 bases from V and 0 from J, leaving 8 bases between them. The CDR3 is 12 amino acids. CDR3 nucleotide sequence: TGTGCCTGGGGGGGAGGCTCCTACGAGCAGTACTTC. This sequence encodes CAWGGGSYEQYF.

This clone has a single count. The J gene is TRBJ2-1, the V gene TRBV4-1; 8 nucleotides line up with TRBD2. Germline assignment: CDR1 MGHRA and CDR2 YSYEKL. The CDR3 is 18 amino acids. V lost 0 bases to trimming and J lost 3 bases; unmatched junction nucleotides: 10. CDR3 loop: CASSQDPRGGGYYNEQFF. The CDR3 DNA reads as TGCGCCAGCAGCCAAGATCCCAGGGGCGGGGGGTACTACAATGAGCAGTTCTTC.

The J gene is TRBJ1-1, the V gene TRBV11-3; tentatively, D is TRBD1 (5 bases). The V and J ends lost 5 bases and 4 bases respectively, with 20 bases between them. This CDR3 is 16 amino acids long. Germline V gene data show CDR1 as SGHNT and CDR2 as YENEEA. The CDR3 nucleotides are TGTGCCAGCAGCCCTAACGCCGGGGGTAGGAGCACTGAAGCTTTCTTT. This translates into CASSPNAGGRSTEAFF.

The V gene is TRBV10-3, the J gene TRBJ1-2, with 8 bases aligning to TRBD1. CDR3 size: 16 residues. Germline CDR1 reads ENHRY; CDR2 reads SYGVKD. The V segment lost 3 bases and the J segment 2 bases; nucleotides outside the gene matches: 8. The DNA of the CDR3 is TGTGCCATCAGTGATCAGACAGGGGCCATGAACTATGGCTACACCTTC. Protein sequence: CAISDQTGAMNYGYTF.

This chain links TRBV6-1 with TRBJ1-1; D possibly corresponds to TRBD1 (6 bases). Germline assignment: CDR1 MNHNS and CDR2 SASEGT. Trimming took off 7 bases at V and 1 base at J, with 10 bases between the two ends. The CDR3 consists of 13 residues. The CDR3 DNA follows: TGTGCCAGCACCGGGACAAGGAACACTGAAGCTTTCTTT. Translating gives CASTGTRNTEAFF.